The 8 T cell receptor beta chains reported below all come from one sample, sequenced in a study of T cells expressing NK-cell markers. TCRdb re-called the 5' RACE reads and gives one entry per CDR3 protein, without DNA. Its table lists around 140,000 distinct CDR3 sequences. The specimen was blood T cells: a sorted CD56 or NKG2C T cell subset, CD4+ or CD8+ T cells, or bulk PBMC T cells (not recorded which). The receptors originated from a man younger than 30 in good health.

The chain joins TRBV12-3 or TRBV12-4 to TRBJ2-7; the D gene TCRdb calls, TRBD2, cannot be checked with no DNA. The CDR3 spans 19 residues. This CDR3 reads CASSSLGLAGGGLFYGQYF.

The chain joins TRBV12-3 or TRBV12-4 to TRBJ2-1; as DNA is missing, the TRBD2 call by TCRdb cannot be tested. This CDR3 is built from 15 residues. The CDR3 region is CASSLGRLADNEQFF.

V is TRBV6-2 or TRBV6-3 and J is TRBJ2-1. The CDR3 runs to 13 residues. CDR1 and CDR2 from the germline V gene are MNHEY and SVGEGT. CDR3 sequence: CASLTSSYNEQFF.

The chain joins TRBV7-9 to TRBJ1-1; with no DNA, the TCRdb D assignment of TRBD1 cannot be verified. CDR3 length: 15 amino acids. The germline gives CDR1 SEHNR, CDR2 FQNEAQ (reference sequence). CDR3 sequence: CASSLVAGERTEAFF.

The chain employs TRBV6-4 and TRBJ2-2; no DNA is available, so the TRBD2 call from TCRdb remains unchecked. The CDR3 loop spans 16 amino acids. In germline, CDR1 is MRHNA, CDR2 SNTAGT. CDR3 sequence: CASRQGGGRATGELFF.

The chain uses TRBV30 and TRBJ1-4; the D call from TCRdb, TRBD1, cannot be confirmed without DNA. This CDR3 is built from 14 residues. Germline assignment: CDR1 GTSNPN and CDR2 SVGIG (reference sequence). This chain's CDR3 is CAWSAGATNEKLFF.

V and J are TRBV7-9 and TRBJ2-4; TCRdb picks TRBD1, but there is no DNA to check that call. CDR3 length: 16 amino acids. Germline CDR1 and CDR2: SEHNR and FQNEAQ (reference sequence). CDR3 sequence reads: CASSSSRDRGHPIQYF.

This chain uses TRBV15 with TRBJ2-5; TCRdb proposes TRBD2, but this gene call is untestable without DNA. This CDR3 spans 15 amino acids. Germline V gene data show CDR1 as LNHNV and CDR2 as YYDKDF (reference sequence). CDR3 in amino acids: CATSREGLEQETQYF.